This T cell receptor beta chain was documented in a study of T cell responses to AZD1222 COVID-19 vaccine. Broader study findings: No day 14 peak samples; only post-peak repertoires were characterized. Close to half of spike-specific TCRs reportedly recognize unmutated variant regions. It should be noted that donors were predominantly white British and more often female, and clonal diversity was possibly underestimated.

Germline V gene lookup returns CDR1 LGHNA and CDR2 YNFKEQ. There are 15 residues in the CDR3. V gave up 7 bases and J gave up 0 bases, with 13 bases separating them. The data were produced by immunoSEQ multiplex PCR, yet TCRdb's version contains in-frame clones alone and is incomplete. The sample records about 84,000 clones, around 83% being singletons. Concerning this clone: Its matching antigen is unknown.

The source was peripheral blood, collected 28 days after the second AZD1222 dose. This rearrangement joins TRBV4-2 to TRBJ2-1, with D unclear. The sequence derives from an adult who received the AZD1222 COVID-19 vaccine. The CDR3 protein is CASNAVWSSYNEQFF. CDR3 DNA: TGTGCCAGCAATGCGGTTTGGAGCTCCTACAATGAGCAGTTCTTC.